Listed here are 18 T cell receptor beta chains from one sample, sequenced in a study of cytomegalovirus exposure and HLA in healthy donors. Primers included in the PCR were 60 Vbeta and 13 Jbeta primers. Using immunoSEQ multiplex PCR, the repertoire was profiled, and TCRdb retains in-frame clones only, with some absent. The repertoire holds under 200,000 clones, with about 78% as singletons. The sequenced material came from PBMCs. The receptors derive from a man in his 60s in good health and CMV-seronegative.

CDR3 DNA: TGTGCCAGCAGCCCGAGCGGGAGCTCCTACAATGAGCAGTTCTTC. Translation gives CASSPSGSSYNEQFF. The chain carries TRBV5-4 and TRBJ2-1; 8 bases match TRBD2. There are 15 residues in the CDR3. The V and J ends lost 4 bases and 0 bases, in that order; junction bases with no gene match: 3. Germline CDR1 and CDR2: SGHNT and YYREEE (reference sequence).

This clone was counted once. At one end the junction does not follow the germline gene, possibly because of a read error. The chain is built from TRBV27 and TRBJ1-5, with 10 bases lining up with TRBD1. The V gene's germline CDR1 is MNHEY and CDR2 SMNVEV (reference sequence). This CDR3 contains 14 residues. The chain's CDR3 is CASSPGQGDQPQNF. DNA for the CDR3: TGTGCCAGCAGTCCCGGACAGGGGGATCAGCCCCAGAATTTT.

The chain is built from TRBV18 and TRBJ2-7, with 12 bases that match TRBD1. The germline CDR1 and CDR2 sequences are KGHSH and LQKENI. The CDR3 has 18 amino acids. Germline trimming cut 4 bases from V and 3 bases from J; bases unmatched to any gene: 13. CDR3 nucleotide sequence: TGTGCCAGCTCACAACTCGGGACAGGGGGCGTGGGGGACTACGAGCAGTACTTC. Amino acids: CASSQLGTGGVGDYEQYF. The full variable domain, in which reference TRBV18 and TRBJ2-7 provide the parts outside the CDR3, is NAGVMQNPRHLVRRRGQEARLRCSPMKGHSHVYWYRQLPEEGLKFMVYLQKENIIDESGMPKERFSAEFPKEGPSILRIQQVVRGDSAAYFCASSQLGTGGVGDYEQYFGPGTRLTVT.

This rearrangement joins TRBV27 to TRBJ1-2, with a weak D call TRBD1 (5 bases). Germline V gene sequence: CDR1 MNHEY, CDR2 SMNVEV (reference sequence). The length of the CDR3 is 14 residues. The V gene lost 5 bases and the J gene lost 3 bases, with 13 bases spanning the gap. The CDR3 loop is CASSRQGVDYGYTF. The CDR3 DNA is TGTGCCAGCAGTAGGCAGGGTGTTGACTATGGCTACACCTTC.

This chain joins TRBV18 and TRBJ2-5, with 10 bases that match TRBD1. With the DNA end fitting TRBJ2-7 better, the J assignment may be wrong. The germline CDR1 and CDR2 sequences are KGHSH and LQKENI. This CDR3 spans 15 amino acids. The CDR3 region is CASSPLGTGAGEQYF. The CDR3 nucleotides are TGTGCCAGCTCACCACTAGGGACAGGGGCGGGCGAGCAGTACTTC.

This chain connects TRBV5-4 to TRBJ2-5; 7 bases agree with TRBD1. The J segment lost 0 bases and the V segment lost 4 bases, leaving 6 bases of the junction unmatched. The germline gives CDR1 SGHNT, CDR2 YYREEE (reference sequence). This CDR3 has 15 residues. The DNA of the CDR3 is TGTGCCAGCAGCCGAATAGGGACAGACCAAGAGACCCAGTACTTC. This translates into CASSRIGTDQETQYF.

The rearrangement uses TRBV5-6 and TRBJ2-2, with 7 positions matching TRBD1. The germline CDR1 and CDR2 sequences are SGHDT and YYEEEE. This CDR3 is 15 amino acids long. V trimming: 0 bases; J trimming: 3 bases; junction bases outside the gene matches: 2. The CDR3 protein is CASSLGTGYTGELFF. The CDR3 coding sequence is TGTGCCAGCAGCTTGGGGACAGGTTACACCGGGGAGCTGTTTTTT.

This clone was counted a few times. The chain has TRBV27 and TRBJ1-1; TRBD1 might be the D (5 bases). The V end lost 2 bases, the J end lost 4 bases, and 14 bases lay between the germline ends. In germline, CDR1 is MNHEY, CDR2 SMNVEV (reference sequence). The CDR3 has 15 residues. In nucleotides, the CDR3 is TGTGCCAGCAGTTTAACGAAAGGGAGGGGCACTGAAGCTTTCTTT. Its protein product is CASSLTKGRGTEAFF.

The V gene is TRBV11-2, the J gene TRBJ2-3, with a tentative D call TRBD1 (5 bases). The V and J ends lost 2 bases and 1 base respectively, with 7 bases between them. The germline V gene has CDR1 SGHAT and CDR2 FQNNGV. The CDR3 is made up of 14 amino acids. The CDR3 sequence is CASSLRRGTDTQYF. CDR3 sequence (DNA): TGTGCCAGCAGCTTACGCAGGGGCACAGATACGCAGTATTTT.

This clone has only one observation. The rearrangement links TRBV19 to TRBJ2-1; 8 nucleotides line up with TRBD2. This CDR3 is built from 15 residues. Germline assignment: CDR1 LNHDA and CDR2 SQIVND (reference sequence). V was clipped by 6 bases and J by 3 bases; unmatched bases: 7. The chain's CDR3 is CASSLGLAIYNEQFF. In DNA, the CDR3 is TGTGCCAGTAGCCTCGGACTAGCCATCTACAATGAGCAGTTCTTC.

The rearrangement uses TRBV2 and TRBJ2-7, with 7 bases lining up with TRBD2. CDR1 is SNHLY, CDR2 FYNNEI, per germline. CDR3 length equals 14 residues. V lost 6 bases to trimming and J lost 1 base; unmatched junction nucleotides: 6. The CDR3 loop reads CASRIPGLSYEQYF. For the CDR3, the DNA is TGTGCCAGCAGGATACCGGGACTATCCTACGAGCAGTACTTC.

This clone was found once. The CDR3 DNA reads as TGTGCCAGCAGCTCACCAAACCGGACTAGCGGGAGGGGGGGAGAGACCCAGTACTTC. This translates into CASSSPNRTSGRGGETQYF. V and J are TRBV7-8 and TRBJ2-5; 15 bases are shared with TRBD2. The germline V gene encodes CDR1 SGHVS and CDR2 FQNEAQ. V lost 4 bases and J lost 4; bases outside the gene matches: 13. This CDR3 region has 19 residues.

The rearrangement uses TRBV9 and TRBJ1-1; 7 nucleotides agree with TRBD1. J lost 3 bases, V lost 4 bases, and 9 bases had no gene match. The germline V gene encodes CDR1 SGDLS and CDR2 YYNGEE. The CDR3 consists of 15 residues. CDR3 sequence: CASSPRSGGYTEAFF. The DNA of the CDR3 is TGTGCCAGCAGCCCCAGGTCAGGGGGGTACACTGAAGCTTTCTTT.

The genes are TRBV5-1 and TRBJ2-1; TRBD1 is a possible D gene (7 bases). The CDR3 length is 16 residues. Germline V gene data show CDR1 as SGHRS and CDR2 as YFSETQ. V was cut by 5 bases and J by 3 bases, with 18 bases left in between. The CDR3 nucleotides are TGCGCCAGCAGTCCTGAACCAGGGGGGCGCTACAATGAGCAGTTCTTC. Protein product: CASSPEPGGRYNEQFF.

The CDR3 nucleotides read TGTGCCAGCAGCCGTGGGACAGCTTATGAAAAACTGTTTTTT. Protein sequence: CASSRGTAYEKLFF. This chain joins TRBV7-9 and TRBJ1-4; 7 positions agree with TRBD1. Germline CDR1 reads SEHNR; CDR2 reads FQNEAQ (reference sequence). Losses at the gene ends were 5 bases for V and 6 bases for J; bases not matched to a gene: 6. The length of the CDR3 is 14 residues.

The J gene is TRBJ2-6, the V gene TRBV29-1; D is unresolved. V was cut by 3 bases and J by 4 bases, with 13 bases left in between. CDR3 length: 15 amino acids. Germline V lookup: CDR1 SQVTM, CDR2 ANQGSEA. CDR3 nucleotide sequence: TGCAGCGTTGAGATCGCCTCTAGGGGGGCCAACGTCCTGACTTTC. This translates into CSVEIASRGANVLTF.

The chain joins TRBV12-5 to TRBJ1-4, with a tentative D call TRBD1 (5 bases). From germline, CDR1 is LGHNT and CDR2 FRNRAP. The CDR3 covers 16 residues. Trimming left V 0 bases short and J 4 bases short, with 12 bases between. The CDR3 reads CASGLVARGGNEKLFF. For the CDR3, the DNA is TGTGCTAGTGGTTTGGTAGCAAGGGGAGGTAATGAAAAACTGTTTTTT.

V usage is TRBV7-9 and J usage is TRBJ1-1; D gene ambiguous. CDR1 SEHNR and CDR2 FQNEAQ come from the germline V gene (reference sequence). The CDR3 spans 15 residues. V lost 2 bases to trimming and J lost 3 bases, with 13 bases between them. This CDR3 is CASSLRQAEDTEAFF. CDR3 nucleotides: TGTGCCAGCAGCTTAAGGCAGGCAGAAGACACTGAAGCTTTCTTT.